A single sample is the source of the 23 T cell receptor beta chains below, sequenced in a study of T-cell memory formation after mild COVID-19 listed by TCRdb under 2021. Library construction relied on 5' RACE. TCRdb records Illumina NovaSeq 6000 as the sequencer. In TCRdb, the public reads were trimmed at Q25 with fastp and aligned with MiXCR, with productive beta chains retained. CDR3 protein duplicates are merged, each entry listing the most common genes and DNA. This sample has hundreds of thousands of distinct CDR3 sequences in its table, and 15% to 20% of those were observed once. Together, the top ten hold 12% of the sample. Sequenced input: PBMCs or a T cell subset sorted from them (not recorded which). These TCRs come from an adult woman who had mild COVID-19 (a few samples of this study predate the infection). The sample titles of this study are shuffled in the database, so cell type and time point are left out; the donor was told from shared clones.

The table lists this clonotype with a few counts. V gene TRBV9 combines with J gene TRBJ2-1; TRBD1 agrees at 9 bases. Per the germline V gene, CDR1 is SGDLS and CDR2 is YYNGEE. The V and J ends lost 3 bases and 4 bases, in that order; junction bases with no gene match: 5. This CDR3 is 15 amino acids long. The CDR3 DNA sequence: TGTGCCAGCAGCGACGGACAGGGGACATACAATGAGCAGTTCTTC. This encodes CASSDGQGTYNEQFF.

This clonotype was picked up a small number of times. The chain has TRBV12-3 or TRBV12-4 and TRBJ2-1; possibly TRBD2 for D (5 bases). V lost 4 bases, J lost 4 bases, and 20 bases lay in between. The CDR3 has 17 amino acids. The CDR3 DNA reads as TGTGCCAGCAGTTACCAAGACTGGCTAGCTGCATACAATGAGCAGTTCTTC. This sequence encodes CASSYQDWLAAYNEQFF.

The J gene is TRBJ1-5, the V gene TRBV16, with unresolved D. Germline assignment: CDR1 KGHSY and CDR2 FQNENV. Trimming shortened V by 1 base and J by 7 bases, and 11 bases separated the two germline ends. The CDR3 contains 14 residues. For the CDR3, the DNA is TGTGCCAGCAGCCAATGGCAGAGCAGGCAGCCCCAGCATTTT. Translation gives CASSQWQSRQPQHF.

The table lists this clonotype with a few counts. Written as DNA, the CDR3 is TGTGCCAGCAGTACGAACAGGGCGGGTGAGCAGTTCTTC. Translated: CASSTNRAGEQFF. V and J are TRBV2 and TRBJ2-1, with D perhaps matching TRBD1 (6 bases). This CDR3 comprises 13 residues. The germline V gene has CDR1 SNHLY and CDR2 FYNNEI. V lost 5 bases and J 9 bases, leaving 14 bases between the germline ends.

In its sample, this clonotype was seen a few times. The chain recombines TRBV25-1 with TRBJ2-1; TRBD2 might be the D (5 bases). The ends were cut back, 8 bases at V and 4 bases at J, with 9 bases in the middle. The CDR3 is made up of 12 amino acids. Per germline, CDR1 MGHDK and CDR2 SYGVNS. CDR3 DNA sequence: TGTGCCAGCCACGAGGGTTACAATGAGCAGTTCTTC. Residues: CASHEGYNEQFF.

This clonotype was recorded a few times. The chain has TRBV24-1 and TRBJ2-7; no clear D. V was shortened by 5 bases and J by 5 bases, with 12 bases between the two germline ends. Germline CDR1 is KGHDR and CDR2 is SFDVKD. This CDR3 spans 13 amino acids. The CDR3 reads CATSGNGGHEQYF. In DNA, the CDR3 is TGTGCCACCAGTGGGAATGGTGGACACGAGCAGTACTTC.

This clonotype came up a few times. The chain is built from TRBV4-1 and TRBJ1-1; D is perhaps TRBD1 (6 bases). The CDR3 length is 18 residues. The ends were cut back, 1 base at V and 2 bases at J, with 20 bases in the middle. The germline V gene encodes CDR1 MGHRA and CDR2 YSYEKL. The CDR3 bases are TGCGCCAGCAGCCAAGCTGGACAGCGACTCCCCGCAAACACTGAAGCTTTCTTT. Translation: CASSQAGQRLPANTEAFF.

This clonotype came up a few times. V and J are TRBV4-1 and TRBJ2-7, with 12 positions matching TRBD2. Per the germline V gene, CDR1 is MGHRA and CDR2 is YSYEKL. CDR3 size: 15 residues. The V segment lost 6 bases and the J segment 2 bases; nucleotides outside the gene matches: 5. The CDR3 protein is CASSQTSGGPYEQYF. The CDR3 DNA sequence: TGCGCCAGCAGTCAAACTAGCGGGGGGCCCTACGAGCAGTACTTC.

This clonotype was found once. The chain combines TRBV7-8 with TRBJ2-3, with D unclear. The CDR3 has 16 residues. Trimming took off 4 bases at V and 2 bases at J, with 16 bases between the two ends. Germline values: CDR1 SGHVS, CDR2 FQNEAQ. CDR3 protein: CASSSTPGHYTDTQYF. The CDR3 DNA follows: TGTGCCAGCAGCTCTACTCCCGGGCACTACACAGATACGCAGTATTTT.

The V gene is TRBV7-3, the J gene TRBJ2-5; D call uncertain. CDR3 length: 12 amino acids. Germline V lookup: CDR1 SGHTA, CDR2 FQGTGA. V was cut by 7 bases and J by 5 bases, with 11 bases left in between. CDR3 region: CASKRECETQYF. CDR3 sequence (DNA): TGTGCCAGCAAAAGAGAGTGCGAGACCCAGTACTTC.

As for this clonotype: Sequence at one end of the junction differs from germline and may be a read error. V is TRBV19 and J is TRBJ1-1, with TRBD1 matching 8 bases. CDR3 length: 14 amino acids. Germline loops: CDR1 LNHDA, CDR2 SQIVND (reference sequence). The CDR3 DNA follows: TGTGCCTGTAGACAAGACAGGGGGAACACTGAAGCTTTCTTT. This sequence encodes CACRQDRGNTEAFF. Filled out from reference TRBV19 and TRBJ1-1, the complete variable domain reads DGGITQSPKYLFRKEGQNVTLSCEQNLNHDAMYWYRQDPGQGLRLIYYSQIVNDFQKGDIAEGYSVSREKKESFPLTVTSAQKNPTAFYLCACRQDRGNTEAFFGQGTRLTVV.

The sample holds a few counts of this clonotype. This chain joins TRBV6-2 or TRBV6-3 and TRBJ1-2; D perhaps matches TRBD1 (5 bases). The CDR3 is 15 amino acids. Germline V CDR1 and CDR2: MNHEY, SVGEGT. Trimming left V 1 base short and J 5 bases short, with 14 bases between. DNA for the CDR3: TGTGCCAGCAGTTACTTTCGGACAATACCGTATGGCTACACCTTC. It translates to CASSYFRTIPYGYTF.

This clonotype was seen a few times. The V call is TRBV15, the J call TRBJ1-1; D is unresolved. This CDR3 is 12 amino acids long. The V and J ends lost 9 bases and 5 bases respectively, with 13 bases between them. Germline lookup yields CDR1 LNHNV and CDR2 YYDKDF (reference sequence). The CDR3 nucleotides are TGTGCCACAAAAGGGAGTCTAACTGAAGCTTTCTTT. This encodes CATKGSLTEAFF. Combining the CDR3 with reference TRBV15 and TRBJ1-1 gives the whole variable domain DAMVIQNPRYQVTQFGKPVTLSCSQTLNHNVMYWYQQKSSQAPKLLFHYYDKDFNNEADTPDNFQSRRPNTSFCFLDIRSPGLGDTAMYLCATKGSLTEAFFGQGTRLTVV.

The chain has TRBV5-1 and TRBJ2-3; D is perhaps TRBD1 (6 bases). The CDR3 totals 14 residues. Between the trimmed V and J ends, which lost 6 bases and 5 bases, there was a span of 16 bases. Germline V gives CDR1 SGHRS, CDR2 YFSETQ. CDR3 protein: CASKFRGSVDTQYF. DNA of the CDR3: TGCGCCAGCAAATTTAGGGGGAGCGTAGATACGCAGTATTTT.

V usage is TRBV24-1 and J usage is TRBJ2-2; 11 nucleotides line up with TRBD2. Trimming took 4 bases from V and 4 from J; bases not matched to a gene: 7. CDR3 length equals 17 residues. Germline CDR1 KGHDR, CDR2 SFDVKD. The CDR3 bases are TGTGCCACCAGTGAGCATCCGGGACTAGCGGTCACCGGGGAGCTGTTTTTT. This codes for CATSEHPGLAVTGELFF.

The chain uses TRBV5-1 and TRBJ1-1; maybe TRBD1 (6 bases). The CDR3 length is 14 residues. V was pared by 3 bases and J by 0 bases, with 9 bases between. Germline CDR1 and CDR2: SGHRS and YFSETQ. The CDR3 DNA follows: TGCGCCAGCAGCTCCAGGGGAATGAACACTGAAGCTTTCTTT. It specifies CASSSRGMNTEAFF.

The chain has TRBV5-1 and TRBJ2-5; D is undetermined. CDR1 is SGHRS, CDR2 YFSETQ, per germline. V was pared by 0 bases and J by 7 bases, with 10 bases between. The CDR3 runs to 13 residues. The CDR3 spells CASSLALGMTQYF. CDR3 DNA sequence: TGCGCCAGCAGCTTGGCCCTCGGAATGACCCAGTACTTC. Filled out from reference TRBV5-1 and TRBJ2-5, the complete variable domain reads KAGVTQTPRYLIKTRGQQVTLSCSPISGHRSVSWYQQTPGQGLQFLFEYFSETQRNKGNFPGRFSGRQFSNSRSEMNVSTLELGDSALYLCASSLALGMTQYFGPGTRLLVL.

V usage is TRBV4-1 and J usage is TRBJ1-2; D gene unclear. The V gene lost 0 bases and the J gene lost 0 bases, with 14 bases spanning the gap. The CDR3 extends over 17 amino acids. Germline CDR1 is MGHRA and CDR2 is YSYEKL. CDR3 region: CASSQDRRVGSNYGYTF. For the CDR3, the DNA is TGCGCCAGCAGCCAAGATAGAAGGGTAGGATCTAACTATGGCTACACCTTC.

The chain joins TRBV4-1 to TRBJ1-2, with a tentative D call TRBD1 (6 bases). Germline values: CDR1 MGHRA, CDR2 YSYEKL. The germline V and J ends were trimmed by 2 bases and 2 bases, with 18 bases remaining between them. The CDR3 is made up of 17 amino acids. The CDR3 spells CASSQSPFRDTNYGYTF. The CDR3 DNA sequence: TGCGCCAGCAGCCAAAGCCCCTTCAGGGACACAAACTATGGCTACACCTTC.

The J gene is TRBJ2-3, the V gene TRBV20-1; 11 bases align to TRBD2. Germline trimming cut 4 bases from V and 2 bases from J; bases unmatched to any gene: 8. CDR3 size: 16 residues. Germline V gene sequence: CDR1 DFQATT, CDR2 SNEGSKA (reference sequence). CDR3 in amino acids: CSANRLAGGVTDTQYF. The CDR3 DNA sequence: TGCAGTGCTAATAGGCTAGCGGGGGGTGTCACAGATACGCAGTATTTT.

This clonotype was detected ten times or more. J is TRBJ2-1 and V is TRBV24-1, with D perhaps matching TRBD2 (5 bases). V shed 5 bases and J shed 0 bases, with 13 bases lying between them. The CDR3 spans 16 residues. Germline values: CDR1 KGHDR, CDR2 SFDVKD. In DNA, the CDR3 is TGTGCCACCAGTGCCCCGGACTCCTCCTCCTACAATGAGCAGTTCTTC. Its protein product is CATSAPDSSSYNEQFF.

This clonotype was picked up a small number of times. This rearrangement joins TRBV20-1 to TRBJ2-3; 7 bases are shared with TRBD2. CDR1 is DFQATT and CDR2 is SNEGSKA in the germline V gene (reference sequence). J gave up 2 bases and V 6 bases, and 11 bases lay outside the gene matches. The CDR3 sequence is 15 residues long. CDR3 in DNA: TGCAGTGCCCGACCACTAGCGACCGTCACAGATACGCAGTATTTT. Amino acid sequence: CSARPLATVTDTQYF.

This clonotype was recorded a few times. This chain joins TRBV20-1 and TRBJ2-3, with TRBD2 matching 12 bases. Trimming took 0 bases from V and 5 from J; bases not matched to a gene: 15. The CDR3 covers 19 residues. From germline, CDR1 is DFQATT and CDR2 SNEGSKA (reference sequence). The CDR3 coding sequence is TGCAGTGCTAGAGATCGGAAAATTTCTAGCGGGAGGGCCAGAGATACGCAGTATTTT. This encodes CSARDRKISSGRARDTQYF.